The next 23 T cell receptor beta chains were all read from a single sample in a study of cytomegalovirus exposure and HLA in healthy donors. In the PCR, 60 Vbeta and 13 Jbeta primers were used. The repertoire was sequenced with immunoSEQ multiplex PCR; TCRdb's copy has only in-frame clones and lacks some. The sample shows 90,000 to 110,000 clones, roughly 80% of them seen only once. Sequencing was performed on PBMCs. These receptors came from a woman between 40 and 50 years old in good health and CMV-seropositive.

This clone appeared once. The genes are TRBV7-6 and TRBJ2-3; 8 bases align to TRBD2. The CDR3 is made up of 17 amino acids. Trimming cost V 0 bases and J 5 bases; bases outside gene matches: 10. CDR1 and CDR2 from the germline V gene are SGHVS and FNYEAQ. Here the CDR3 DNA reads TGTGCCAGCAGCTTAGCACGGGGGGGGTCACAGAAAGATACGCAGTATTTT. Protein: CASSLARGGSQKDTQYF.

The chain recombines TRBV28 with TRBJ2-7, with TRBD1 as a possible D gene (5 bases). V was cut by 1 base and J by 0 bases, with 10 bases left in between. Germline CDR1 MDHEN, CDR2 SYDVKM. CDR3 size: 15 residues. CDR3 in DNA: TGTGCCAGCAGTTTATCGTGGGGCAACTCCTACGAGCAGTACTTC. Encoded protein: CASSLSWGNSYEQYF. The whole variable domain, remainder taken from reference TRBV28 and TRBJ2-7, is DVKVTQSSRYLVKRTGEKVFLECVQDMDHENMFWYRQDPGLGLRLIYFSYDVKMKEKGDIPEGYSVSREKKERFSLILESASTNQTSMYLCASSLSWGNSYEQYFGPGTRLTVT.

This chain uses TRBV4-3 with TRBJ2-5; 10 nucleotides align to TRBD1. V trimming: 5 bases; J trimming: 4 bases; junction bases outside the gene matches: 4. This CDR3 comprises 14 residues. CDR1 and CDR2 from the germline V gene are LGHNA and YSLEER. The CDR3 reads CASSNWDRGETQYF. CDR3 in DNA: TGCGCCAGCAGCAACTGGGACAGGGGAGAGACCCAGTACTTC.

CDR3 DNA sequence: TGTGCCAGCAGCAAATCCCGGGGTCCCAATGCGCGGACCCAGTACTTC. Translating it yields CASSKSRGPNARTQYF. The rearrangement uses TRBV21-1 and TRBJ2-5; the table assigns TRBD2, which was not confirmed against the DNA. TRBV21-1 is a documented pseudogene. The CDR3 sequence is 16 residues long.

This clone has just one count. This rearrangement joins TRBV19 to TRBJ2-3, with D possibly TRBD2 on 6 matching bases. The V gene lost 5 bases and the J gene lost 0 bases, with 9 bases spanning the gap. The CDR3 runs to 14 residues. Germline loops: CDR1 LNHDA, CDR2 SQIVND (reference sequence). CDR3 protein: CASSVSGSTDTQYF. The DNA of the CDR3 is TGTGCCAGTAGTGTCAGCGGGAGCACAGATACGCAGTATTTT.

The CDR3 DNA reads as TGCGCCAGCAGCCAAGGGACTAGCGGATACAATGAGCAGTTCTTC. The encoded protein is CASSQGTSGYNEQFF. V gene TRBV4-3 combines with J gene TRBJ2-1; 10 positions match TRBD2. The CDR3 totals 15 residues. V lost 1 base to trimming and J lost 4 bases; unmatched junction nucleotides: 1. Germline V gene sequence: CDR1 LGHNA, CDR2 YSLEER.

The chain couples TRBV7-6 to TRBJ2-2; D is undetermined. V was shortened by 7 bases and J by 0 bases, with 12 bases between the two germline ends. This CDR3 comprises 15 residues. Looked up from germline, CDR1 is SGHVS and CDR2 is FNYEAQ. CDR3 residues: CASTYETPNTGELFF. The DNA for the CDR3 is TGTGCCAGCACCTACGAGACACCGAACACCGGGGAGCTGTTTTTT.

This clone was seen more than once but under ten times. The rearrangement links TRBV28 to TRBJ1-2; 8 bases line up with TRBD1. The CDR3 runs 13 residues. Trimming cost V 8 bases and J 7 bases; bases outside gene matches: 9. Germline values: CDR1 MDHEN, CDR2 SYDVKM. CDR3 bases: TGTGCCAGCGGGGATCAGGGGGCGCTTGGCTACACCTTC. It encodes CASGDQGALGYTF.

The chain links TRBV5-1 to TRBJ2-1; 10 bases line up with TRBD1. The CDR3 extends over 16 amino acids. The germline CDR1 and CDR2 sequences are SGHRS and YFSETQ. The J segment lost 8 bases and the V segment lost 6 bases, leaving 14 bases of the junction unmatched. Here the CDR3 DNA reads TGCGCCAGCAAATTTATCGGTGGGACAGGGGCGGATGAGCAGTTCTTC. Translation gives CASKFIGGTGADEQFF.

V usage is TRBV5-4 and J usage is TRBJ2-5; D is perhaps TRBD1 or TRBD2 (5 bases each). The assigned J gene may be wrong: the sequence end matches TRBJ2-7 better. Germline CDR1 and CDR2: SGHNT and YYREEE (reference sequence). The CDR3 is made up of 15 amino acids. The CDR3 DNA reads TGTGCCAGCAGCTTGAGTCCGGGACGGGACTACGAGCAGTACTTC. This gives the protein CASSLSPGRDYEQYF.

The rearrangement joins TRBV11-2 to TRBJ2-3; TRBD2 agrees at 7 bases. CDR1 and CDR2 from the germline V gene are SGHAT and FQNNGV. The CDR3 covers 15 residues. V was clipped by 3 bases and J by 2 bases; unmatched bases: 5. The CDR3 loop reads CASSFGLADTDTQYF. The CDR3 bases are TGTGCCAGCAGCTTTGGTCTAGCGGACACAGATACGCAGTATTTT.

This clone was seen a few times. The rearrangement joins TRBV19 to TRBJ1-2; 7 nucleotides line up with TRBD1. Germline loops: CDR1 LNHDA, CDR2 SQIVND (reference sequence). With V trimmed by 5 bases and J by 7 bases, 10 bases remained unmatched. The CDR3 runs to 14 residues. The CDR3 reads CASSPEMDRSGYTF. The CDR3 DNA reads TGTGCCAGTAGTCCAGAAATGGACAGGAGTGGCTACACCTTC.

This chain links TRBV10-3 with TRBJ1-1; D may be TRBD1 (5 bases). The germline V gene encodes CDR1 ENHRY and CDR2 SYGVKD. The CDR3 has 14 amino acids. The V gene lost 8 bases and the J gene lost 0 bases, with 13 bases spanning the gap. The CDR3: CAIQGAGVNTEAFF. The CDR3 DNA reads as TGTGCCATCCAGGGCGCGGGGGTGAACACTGAAGCTTTCTTT.

This chain uses TRBV5-1 with TRBJ2-7; 7 bases line up with TRBD2. V was clipped by 1 base and J by 0 bases; unmatched bases: 4. Per germline, CDR1 SGHRS and CDR2 YFSETQ. CDR3 length: 15 amino acids. This CDR3 is CASSLWPSGSYEQYF. CDR3 nucleotide sequence: TGCGCCAGCAGCTTGTGGCCTAGCGGCTCCTACGAGCAGTACTTC.

This chain joins TRBV7-2 and TRBJ1-5; 9 bases align to TRBD1. The CDR3 consists of 16 residues. Germline V gives CDR1 SGHTA, CDR2 FQGNSA. The J segment lost 5 bases and the V segment lost 5 bases, leaving 10 bases of the junction unmatched. The DNA for the CDR3 is TGTGCCAGCAGCCGACCCCCGGGACAGGGTGATCAGCCCCAGCATTTT. It encodes CASSRPPGQGDQPQHF.

V gene TRBV4-2 combines with J gene TRBJ2-5; possible D gene TRBD2, 5 bases. The V gene lost 0 bases and the J gene lost 5 bases, with 16 bases spanning the gap. Germline V CDR1 and CDR2: LGHNA, YNFKEQ. The CDR3 length is 16 residues. The DNA of the CDR3 is TGTGCCAGCAGCCAAGATCGGCGAGGGAGATGGGAGACCCAGTACTTC. Its protein product is CASSQDRRGRWETQYF.

J is TRBJ1-2 and V is TRBV7-2, with 7 bases fitting TRBD1. The CDR3 runs to 14 residues. V gave up 4 bases and J gave up 2 bases; unmatched junction bases: 4. Germline CDR1 and CDR2: SGHTA and FQGNSA. The DNA for the CDR3 is TGTGCCAGCAGCTCGCGACAGGGAAACTATGGCTACACCTTC. Translation gives CASSSRQGNYGYTF.

The J gene is TRBJ2-1, the V gene TRBV4-3, with 8 bases fitting TRBD2. J lost 12 bases, V lost 0 bases, and 13 bases had no gene match. CDR3 length: 16 amino acids. CDR1 is LGHNA and CDR2 is YSLEER in the germline V gene. The CDR3 bases are TGCGCCAGCAGCCAAGAGCTAGCGGGTATCTCAATGCGGCAGTTCTTC. This gives the protein CASSQELAGISMRQFF.

The rearrangement joins TRBV2 to TRBJ2-1, with 8 bases fitting TRBD1. Germline CDR1 reads SNHLY; CDR2 reads FYNNEI. The V gene end was trimmed by 3 bases and the J gene end by 4 bases; junction bases not matched to a gene: 5. The CDR3 is made up of 15 amino acids. The CDR3 region is CASSDRTGSYNEQFF. As DNA, the CDR3 is TGTGCCAGCAGTGATAGGACAGGGAGTTACAATGAGCAGTTCTTC.

V usage is TRBV2 and J usage is TRBJ2-7; the D gene is possibly TRBD2 (6 bases). The V and J ends lost 7 bases and 3 bases respectively, with 16 bases between them. This CDR3 is built from 14 residues. Germline V gene lookup returns CDR1 SNHLY and CDR2 FYNNEI. CDR3 loop: CASIAGTRLYEQYF. Written as DNA, the CDR3 is TGTGCCAGCATTGCCGGGACTCGCCTCTACGAGCAGTACTTC.

The V call is TRBV5-6, the J call TRBJ2-4, with D perhaps matching TRBD2 (5 bases). The germline V gene has CDR1 SGHDT and CDR2 YYEEEE. The V end lost 2 bases, the J end lost 6 bases, and 9 bases lay between the germline ends. CDR3 length equals 13 residues. The CDR3 loop is CASSFSRGNIQYF. The DNA of the CDR3 is TGTGCCAGCAGCTTTAGTCGGGGAAACATTCAGTACTTC.

The rearrangement uses TRBV28 and TRBJ2-3, with a tentative D call TRBD1 (5 bases). The CDR3 sequence is 14 residues long. Germline CDR1 is MDHEN and CDR2 is SYDVKM. Trimming pared 4 bases from V and 1 base from J, leaving 9 bases between. DNA of the CDR3: TGTGCCAGCAGTTGGGGCCGACGCACAGATACGCAGTATTTT. It encodes CASSWGRRTDTQYF.

This rearrangement joins TRBV5-5 to TRBJ2-2, with D perhaps matching TRBD2 (5 bases). The CDR3 extends over 15 amino acids. Germline values: CDR1 SGHKS, CDR2 YYEKEE (reference sequence). Trimming left V 4 bases short and J 0 bases short, with 10 bases between. CDR3 sequence reads: CASSLRGPNTGELFF. The CDR3 region has the DNA TGTGCCAGCAGCCTGCGAGGGCCGAACACCGGGGAGCTGTTTTTT. Full variable domain (outside the CDR3, taken from reference TRBV5-5 and TRBJ2-2): DAGVTQSPTHLIKTRGQQVTLRCSPISGHKSVSWYQQVLGQGPQFIFQYYEKEERGRGNFPDRFSARQFPNYSSELNVNALLLGDSALYLCASSLRGPNTGELFFGEGSRLTVL.